This T cell receptor (beta chain) was sequenced in a study of T cells in Graves' hyperthyroidism and ophthalmopathy. RNA transcripts served as the template for amplifying TCR beta CDR3 regions. The TCR CDR3 was amplified in a first-round RT-PCR using the HTBI primer set. TCRdb used MiXCR to reprocess the multiplex PCR reads, holding one entry per CDR3 protein. This table holds about 340,000 distinct CDR3 sequences, under 25% found once. This clonotype was observed at least ten times. What it recognizes is unknown. General observations from the study: Most clonotypes that expanded in the thyroid above 0.001 also showed up in blood.

The CDR3 consists of 13 residues. V lost 4 bases to trimming and J lost 6 bases, with 13 bases between them. Germline lookup yields CDR1 SGHAT and CDR2 FQNNGV. The chain recombines TRBV11-2 with TRBJ2-7; a weak D match, TRBD2 (7 bases). Sequencing was carried out using blood. The source of this sequence is a woman aged 45-65 years with Graves' hyperthyroidism. CDR3 loop: CASSWGGGGEQYF. CDR3 DNA sequence: TGTGCCAGCAGCTGGGGGGGGGGCGGCGAGCAGTACTTC. Together with reference TRBV11-2 and TRBJ2-7, the CDR3 gives the full variable domain: EAGVAQSPRYKIIEKRQSVAFWCNPISGHATLYWYQQILGQGPKLLIQFQNNGVVDDSQLPKDRFSAERLKGVDSTLKIQPAKLEDSAVYLCASSWGGGGEQYFGPGTRLTVT.